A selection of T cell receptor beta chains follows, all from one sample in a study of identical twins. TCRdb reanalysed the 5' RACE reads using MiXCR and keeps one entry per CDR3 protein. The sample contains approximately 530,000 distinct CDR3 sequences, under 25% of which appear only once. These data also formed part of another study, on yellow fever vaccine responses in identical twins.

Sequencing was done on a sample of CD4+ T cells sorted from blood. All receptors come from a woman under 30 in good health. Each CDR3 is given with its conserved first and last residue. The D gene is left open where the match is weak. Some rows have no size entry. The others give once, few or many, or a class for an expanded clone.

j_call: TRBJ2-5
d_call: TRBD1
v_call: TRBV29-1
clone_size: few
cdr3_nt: TGCAGCGCTCGACAGGGATGGGGCCAAGAGACCCAGTACTTC
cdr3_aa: CSARQGWGQETQYF

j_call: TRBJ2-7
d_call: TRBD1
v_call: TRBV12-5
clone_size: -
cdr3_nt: TGTGCTAGTGGTTTAAATTCAGACAGGGGCTACGAGCAGTACTTC
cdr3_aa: CASGLNSDRGYEQYF

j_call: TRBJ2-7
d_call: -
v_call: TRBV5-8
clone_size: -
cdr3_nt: TGTGCCAGCAGCTTGGATTATCAGCCTGAGCAGTACTTC
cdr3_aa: CASSLDYQPEQYF

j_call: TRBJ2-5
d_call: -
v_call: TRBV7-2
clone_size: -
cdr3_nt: TGTGCCAGCAGCTTAGGCCGGCCGGGCAAAGAAGAGACCCAGTACTTC
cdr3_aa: CASSLGRPGKEETQYF

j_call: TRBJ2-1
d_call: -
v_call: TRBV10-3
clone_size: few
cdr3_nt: TGTGCCTCATCATCCTCGGACTTCTCCTACAATGAGCAGTTCTTC
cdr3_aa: CASSSSDFSYNEQFF

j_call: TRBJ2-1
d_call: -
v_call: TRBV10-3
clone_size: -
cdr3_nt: TGTGCCATCAGGTCTGGGATCAATGAGCAGTTCTTC
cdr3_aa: CAIRSGINEQFF

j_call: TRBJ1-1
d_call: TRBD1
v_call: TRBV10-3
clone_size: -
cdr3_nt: TGTGCCACACGGGACAGGGAATCGTCGATGAACACTGAAGCTTTCTTT
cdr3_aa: CATRDRESSMNTEAFF

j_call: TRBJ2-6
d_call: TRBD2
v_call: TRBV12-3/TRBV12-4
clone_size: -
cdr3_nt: TGTGCCAGCAGTCCATCGGGGGGGATTTCTGGGGCCAACGTCCTGACTTTC
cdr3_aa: CASSPSGGISGANVLTF

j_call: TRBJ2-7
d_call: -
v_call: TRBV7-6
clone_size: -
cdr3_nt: TGTGCCAGCAGCTTAGGTTCGAGCGGACCAGGCTACGAGCAGTACTTC
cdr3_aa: CASSLGSSGPGYEQYF

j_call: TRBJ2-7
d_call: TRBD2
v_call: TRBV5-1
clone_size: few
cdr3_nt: TGCGCCAGCAGCCTTCGGACTAGCGGGAGCTCCTACGAGCAGTACTTC
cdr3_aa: CASSLRTSGSSYEQYF

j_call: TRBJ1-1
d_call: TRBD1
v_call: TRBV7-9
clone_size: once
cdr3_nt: TGTGCCAGCAGCCCGGACAGGGGGAAAGCTTTCTTT
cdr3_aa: CASSPDRGKAFF

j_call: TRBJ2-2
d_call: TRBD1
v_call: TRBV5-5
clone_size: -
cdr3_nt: TGTGCCAGCAGCTTGACAGGGGTCACCGGGGAGCTGTTTTTT
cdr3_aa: CASSLTGVTGELFF

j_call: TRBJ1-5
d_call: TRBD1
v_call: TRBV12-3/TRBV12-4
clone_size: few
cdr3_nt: TGTGCCAGCAGTCCCAAGCTGACAGGGAACCTTTTTCAGCCCCAGCATTTT
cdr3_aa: CASSPKLTGNLFQPQHF

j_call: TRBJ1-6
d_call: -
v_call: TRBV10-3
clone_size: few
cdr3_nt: TGTGCCATCAGAATCAATGAGAATTCACCCCTCCACTTT
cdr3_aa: CAIRINENSPLHF

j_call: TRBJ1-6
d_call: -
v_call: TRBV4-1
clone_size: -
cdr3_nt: TGCGCCAGCAGCCAAGATACCCTAATTAATTCACCCCTCCACTTT
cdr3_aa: CASSQDTLINSPLHF

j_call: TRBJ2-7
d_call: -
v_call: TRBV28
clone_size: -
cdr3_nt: TGTGCCACCTTATCAACAGGGACCCACGAGCAGTACTTC
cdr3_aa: CATLSTGTHEQYF

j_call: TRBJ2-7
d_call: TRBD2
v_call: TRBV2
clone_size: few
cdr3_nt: TGTGCCAGCGGGACTAGTGTATACGAGCAGTACTTC
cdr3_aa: CASGTSVYEQYF

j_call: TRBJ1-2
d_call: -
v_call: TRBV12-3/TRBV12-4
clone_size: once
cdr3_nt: TGTGCCAGCAGTTTACGGGTCAATTCAGGAGGTGGCTACACCTTC
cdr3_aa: CASSLRVNSGGGYTF

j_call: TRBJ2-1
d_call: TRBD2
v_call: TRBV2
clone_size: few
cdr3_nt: TGTGCCAGCAATCTAGCGGGAGCCAATGAGCAGTTCTTC
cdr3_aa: CASNLAGANEQFF

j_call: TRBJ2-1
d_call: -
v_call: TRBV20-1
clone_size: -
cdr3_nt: TGCAGTGCTAGTTTCCCTTTGGGTATCGGGATTTTCAATGAGCAGTTCTTC
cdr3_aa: CSASFPLGIGIFNEQFF

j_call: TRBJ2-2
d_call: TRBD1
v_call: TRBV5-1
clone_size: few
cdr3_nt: TGCGCCAGCAGCTTGGGGTCGGGACAGCCCACCGGGGAGCTGTTTTTT
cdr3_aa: CASSLGSGQPTGELFF

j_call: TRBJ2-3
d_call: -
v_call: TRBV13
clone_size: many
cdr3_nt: TGTGCCAGCAGCTTAGGCGGAGGAGCCACAGATACGCAGTATTTT
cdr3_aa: CASSLGGGATDTQYF

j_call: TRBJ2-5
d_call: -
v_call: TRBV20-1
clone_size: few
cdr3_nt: TGCAGTGCTAGAGATGGGGCAGAGACCCAGTACTTC
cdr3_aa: CSARDGAETQYF

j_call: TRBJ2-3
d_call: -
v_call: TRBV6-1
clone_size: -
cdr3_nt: TGTGCCAGCAGGGGAATGACGGCGGGGTCAGATACGCAGTATTTT
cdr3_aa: CASRGMTAGSDTQYF

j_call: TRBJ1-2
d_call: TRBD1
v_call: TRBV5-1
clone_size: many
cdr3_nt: TGCGCCAGCAGCGCGACCGGGACAGGGGAATTTGGCTACACCTTC
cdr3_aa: CASSATGTGEFGYTF

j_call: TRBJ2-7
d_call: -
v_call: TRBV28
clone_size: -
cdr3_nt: TGTGCCAGCAGTCAGCCGCCCTACGAGCAGTACTTC
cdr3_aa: CASSQPPYEQYF

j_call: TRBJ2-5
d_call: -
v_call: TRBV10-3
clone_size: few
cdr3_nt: TGTGCCATCAGTGAGTCTGATAAAGAGACCCAGTACTTC
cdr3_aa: CAISESDKETQYF